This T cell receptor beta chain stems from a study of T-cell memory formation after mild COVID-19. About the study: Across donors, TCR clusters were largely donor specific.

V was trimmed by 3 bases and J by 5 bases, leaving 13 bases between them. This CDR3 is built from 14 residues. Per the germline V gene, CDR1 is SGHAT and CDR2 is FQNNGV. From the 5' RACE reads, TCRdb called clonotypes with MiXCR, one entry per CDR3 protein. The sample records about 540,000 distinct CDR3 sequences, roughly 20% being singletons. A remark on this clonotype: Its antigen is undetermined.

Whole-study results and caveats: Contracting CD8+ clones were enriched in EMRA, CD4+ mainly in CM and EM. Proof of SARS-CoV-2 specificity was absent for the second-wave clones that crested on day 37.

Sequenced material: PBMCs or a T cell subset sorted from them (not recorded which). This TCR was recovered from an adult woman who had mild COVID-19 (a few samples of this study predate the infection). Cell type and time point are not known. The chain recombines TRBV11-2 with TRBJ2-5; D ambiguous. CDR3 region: CASSFDAFGETQYF. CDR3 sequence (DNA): TGTGCCAGCAGCTTCGACGCTTTCGGGGAGACCCAGTACTTC. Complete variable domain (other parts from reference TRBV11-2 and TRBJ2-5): EAGVAQSPRYKIIEKRQSVAFWCNPISGHATLYWYQQILGQGPKLLIQFQNNGVVDDSQLPKDRFSAERLKGVDSTLKIQPAKLEDSAVYLCASSFDAFGETQYFGPGTRLLVL.